The T cell receptor beta chain described here comes from a study of blood T cells in healthy people across ages. Study conclusions and caveats: Considered underestimates were the diversity estimates obtained from one million T cells. Getting older went along with TCR beta diversity per million T cells dropping roughly linearly. Among long-lived donors, naive CD4+ cells were more numerous and diversity higher than in aged donors.

V was cut by 1 base and J by 0 bases, with 11 bases left in between. There are 15 residues in the CDR3. The germline V gene encodes CDR1 DFQATT and CDR2 SNEGSKA (reference sequence). With respect to this clonotype: The antigen is unknown.

A second about 7 to 12 cycle PCR used barcoded and J-beta primers. TCRdb fed the 5' RACE reads into MiXCR, producing one record per CDR3 protein. The table records about a million distinct CDR3 sequences, approximately 49% of them present only once. The people who gave samples were healthy Caucasians from Russia, aged roughly 6 to 100. The chain combines TRBV20-1 with TRBJ2-3; the D is unclear. Sequencing input: blood. The sequence was obtained from a man aged 30 to 45 in good health. The CDR3 bases are TGCAGTGCTAGAGGCGCAGGACCTAGCACAGATACGCAGTATTTT. This gives the protein CSARGAGPSTDTQYF.